The present T cell receptor (beta chain) was sequenced within a study of response to subunit inactivated influenza vaccine. Study results and limitations: Every seasonal influenza vaccination brings in few new T cells, the authors suggested.

TCRdb independently ran MiXCR on the RT-PCR reads; one entry per CDR3 protein. The table has hundreds of thousands of distinct CDR3 sequences, 7.6% seen once; the top ten hold around 13%. This CDR3 has 12 residues. From germline, CDR1 is SQVTM and CDR2 ANQGSEA. V was pared by 4 bases and J by 6 bases, with 13 bases between. This clonotype was counted at least ten times. Its target is unknown. This chain links TRBV29-1 with TRBJ2-7, with D possibly TRBD1 on 5 matching bases. The specimen was PBMCs from blood, collected 23 to 25 months after vaccination. The source of this sequence is a man aged 45 to 70 who received an inactivated influenza vaccine. The CDR3: CSVGQSSLEQYF. For the CDR3, the DNA is TGCAGCGTTGGACAGTCATCTCTCGAGCAGTACTTC.